This T cell receptor (beta chain) came from a study of long-term antiretroviral therapy in people with HIV. The study's findings and limits: On ART adherence, viral resistance or therapy changes, no data were available. Clones showing expansion before ART dominated the repertoire at all time points.

Researchers report immunoSEQ v3.0 was run at survey level. Sequencing was designed to cover 40,000-50,000 T-cell genomes in each sample. Profiled with immunoSEQ multiplex PCR; TCRdb holds only in-frame clones, not every one. The sample has over 20,000 clones; around four fifths are singletons. On this clone: Its antigen is currently unknown.

This CDR3 has 14 residues. Per the germline V gene, CDR1 is LNHDA and CDR2 is SQIVND (reference sequence). V lost 5 bases, J lost 2 bases, and 12 bases lay in between. Cryopreserved PBMC samples of roughly 0.85-11 million cells were used for DNA extraction. The origin of this receptor is a man aged 18 to 30 with HIV. Sequences were derived from unsorted PBMCs, sampled 3 years after starting antiretroviral therapy. The chain uses TRBV19 and TRBJ1-2; D remains unclear. CDR3 bases: TGTGCCAGTAGTGCTCAGCTCATAAACTATGGCTACACCTTC. It codes for CASSAQLINYGYTF.